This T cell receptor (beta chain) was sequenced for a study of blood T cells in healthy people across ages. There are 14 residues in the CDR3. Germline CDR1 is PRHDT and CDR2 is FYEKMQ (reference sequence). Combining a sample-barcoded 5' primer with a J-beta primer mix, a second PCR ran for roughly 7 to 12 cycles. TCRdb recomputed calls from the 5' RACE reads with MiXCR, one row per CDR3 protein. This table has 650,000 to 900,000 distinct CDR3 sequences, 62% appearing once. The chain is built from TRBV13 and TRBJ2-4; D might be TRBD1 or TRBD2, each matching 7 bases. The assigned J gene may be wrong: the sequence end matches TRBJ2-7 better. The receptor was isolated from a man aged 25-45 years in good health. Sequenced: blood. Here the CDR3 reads CASRPGGGSYEQYF. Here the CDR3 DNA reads TGTGCCAGCAGGCCAGGGGGGGGCTCCTACGAGCAGTACTTC.